The 9 T cell receptor beta chains below come from one sample, sequenced in a study of T cells after yellow fever vaccination (dated by TCRdb to the late 2010s). The library was obtained by 5' RACE. This sample was sequenced with an Illumina HiSeq 2500. TCRdb took the public reads, trimmed them with fastp at Q25, ran MiXCR for clone calling and kept in-frame beta chains. Each CDR3 protein gets just one entry, which takes the most common genes and DNA from the rows behind it. This sample has about 160,000 distinct CDR3 sequences in its table, and approximately 6.7% of those were observed once. The ten largest make up approximately 2.5% of the sample. The treatment or condition label, as the study defines it: live attenuated yellow fever vaccine strain. Sequencing was performed on CD4+ T cells sorted from PBMCs, taken 5 days after the first yellow fever vaccination. The receptors here all came from a man aged 18 to 30 who received the YFV17D yellow fever vaccine.

This clonotype came up many times. The genes are TRBV7-6 and TRBJ1-5; TRBD1 is a possible D gene (5 bases). The V gene lost 5 bases and the J gene lost 7 bases, with 18 bases spanning the gap. CDR1 and CDR2 from the germline V gene are SGHVS and FNYEAQ. This CDR3 spans 15 amino acids. The CDR3 nucleotides read TGTGCCAGCAGCCCCGTTGGGGCGCGGGGGCAGCCCCAGCATTTT. It is translated as CASSPVGARGQPQHF.

In its sample, this clonotype was seen many times. The chain joins TRBV20-1 to TRBJ2-5; TRBD2 is a possible D gene (5 bases). This CDR3 has 13 amino acids. Germline assignment: CDR1 DFQATT and CDR2 SNEGSKA (reference sequence). V was cut by 1 base and J by 3 bases, with 9 bases left in between. The CDR3 is CSARVAGKETQYF. The CDR3 bases are TGCAGTGCTAGAGTAGCCGGGAAAGAGACCCAGTACTTC.

The V gene is TRBV14, the J gene TRBJ2-3; D remains unclear. Germline V CDR1 and CDR2: SGHDN, FVKESK. This CDR3 contains 14 residues. With 2 bases removed from V and 2 bases from J, the gap between germline ends came to 8 bases. CDR3 sequence reads: CASSQRQFTDTQYF. CDR3 DNA: TGTGCCAGCAGCCAACGGCAATTCACAGATACGCAGTATTTT. The variable domain in full, completed from reference TRBV14 and TRBJ2-3, reads EAGVTQFPSHSVIEKGQTVTLRCDPISGHDNLYWYRRVMGKEIKFLLHFVKESKQDESGMPNNRFLAERTGGTYSTLKVQPAELEDSGVYFCASSQRQFTDTQYFGPGTRLTVL.

This clonotype was seen repeatedly, ten times or more. V is TRBV7-2 and J is TRBJ2-2; D perhaps matches TRBD2 (6 bases). CDR3 length: 16 residues. Per the germline V gene, CDR1 is SGHTA and CDR2 is FQGNSA. V lost 5 bases and J 6 bases, leaving 19 bases between the germline ends. The CDR3 DNA reads as TGTGCCAGCAGCCCCAGACTAGTAGTGTTCCCCGGGGAGCTGTTTTTT. This translates into CASSPRLVVFPGELFF.

This clonotype was picked up many times. The chain uses TRBV4-3 and TRBJ1-6; no clear D. CDR3 length equals 15 residues. The V and J ends lost 0 bases and 0 bases respectively, with 3 bases between them. The germline V gene has CDR1 LGHNA and CDR2 YSLEER. CDR3 protein: CASSQEFSYNSPLHF. DNA for the CDR3: TGCGCCAGCAGCCAAGAGTTCTCCTATAATTCACCCCTCCACTTT.

This chain links TRBV20-1 with TRBJ1-5; D might be TRBD1 (6 bases). Deletions cut 6 bases from V and 5 bases from J, with 14 bases between. The germline CDR1 and CDR2 sequences are DFQATT and SNEGSKA (reference sequence). The CDR3 consists of 13 residues. The CDR3 bases are TGCAGTGCCCTGGACAGTCTTGATCAGCCCCAGCATTTT. Its protein is CSALDSLDQPQHF.

The chain joins TRBV4-2 to TRBJ1-3; D gene ambiguous. The V and J ends lost 6 bases and 0 bases respectively, with 18 bases between them. This CDR3 comprises 17 residues. CDR1 and CDR2 from the germline V gene are LGHNA and YNFKEQ. The CDR3 spells CASRDLGREDSGNTIYF. Written as DNA, the CDR3 is TGTGCCAGCAGGGATCTTGGCCGGGAGGACTCTGGAAACACCATATATTTT.

There are many counts of this clonotype. The chain combines TRBV7-2 with TRBJ1-4; D gene ambiguous. The V end lost 4 bases, the J end lost 2 bases, and 11 bases lay between the germline ends. The CDR3 extends over 15 amino acids. Germline assignment: CDR1 SGHTA and CDR2 FQGNSA. The CDR3 coding sequence is TGTGCCAGCAGCTCCTCGCGGGCTACTAATGAAAAACTGTTTTTT. Translated: CASSSSRATNEKLFF.

This clonotype appeared many times. In DNA form, the CDR3 reads TGCGCCAGCAGCCAGATAGGGTCCGTGGAGACCCAGTACTTC. The encoded protein is CASSQIGSVETQYF. The chain joins TRBV4-1 to TRBJ2-5; D unclear. The germline V gene encodes CDR1 MGHRA and CDR2 YSYEKL. The V gene lost 3 bases and the J gene lost 5 bases, with 13 bases spanning the gap. The CDR3 is 14 residues long.